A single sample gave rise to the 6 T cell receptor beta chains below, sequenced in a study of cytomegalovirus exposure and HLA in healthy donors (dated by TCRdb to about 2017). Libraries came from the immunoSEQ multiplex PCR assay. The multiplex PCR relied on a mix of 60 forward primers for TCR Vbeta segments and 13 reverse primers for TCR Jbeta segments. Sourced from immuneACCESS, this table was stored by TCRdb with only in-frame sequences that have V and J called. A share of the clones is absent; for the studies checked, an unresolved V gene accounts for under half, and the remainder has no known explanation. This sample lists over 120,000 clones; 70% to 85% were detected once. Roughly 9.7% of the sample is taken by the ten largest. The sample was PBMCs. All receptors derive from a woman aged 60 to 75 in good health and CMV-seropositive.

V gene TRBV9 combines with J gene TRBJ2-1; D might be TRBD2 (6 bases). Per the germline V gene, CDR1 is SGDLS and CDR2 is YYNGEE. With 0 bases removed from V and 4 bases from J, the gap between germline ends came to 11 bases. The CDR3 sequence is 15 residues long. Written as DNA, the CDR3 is TGTGCCAGCAGCGTAGCGGGAGAGGTGTACAATGAGCAGTTCTTC. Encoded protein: CASSVAGEVYNEQFF.

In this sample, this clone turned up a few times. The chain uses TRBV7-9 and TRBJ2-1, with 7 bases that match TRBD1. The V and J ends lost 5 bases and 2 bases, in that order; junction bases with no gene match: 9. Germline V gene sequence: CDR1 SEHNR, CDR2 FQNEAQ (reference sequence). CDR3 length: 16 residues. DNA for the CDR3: TGTGCCAGCAGCCCCCACAGGGACAGCCCCTACAATGAGCAGTTCTTC. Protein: CASSPHRDSPYNEQFF.

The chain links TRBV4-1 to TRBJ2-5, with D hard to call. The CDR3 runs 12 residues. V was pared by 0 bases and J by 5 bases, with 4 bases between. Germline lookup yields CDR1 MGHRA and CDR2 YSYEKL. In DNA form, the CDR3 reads TGCGCCAGCAGCCAAGATTCGGAGACCCAGTACTTC. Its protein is CASSQDSETQYF.

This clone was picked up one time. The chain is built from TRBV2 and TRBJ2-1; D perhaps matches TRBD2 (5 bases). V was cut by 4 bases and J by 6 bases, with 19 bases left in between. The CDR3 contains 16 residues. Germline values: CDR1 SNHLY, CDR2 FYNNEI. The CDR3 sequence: CASSVSSRFEINEQFF. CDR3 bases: TGTGCCAGCAGTGTTTCTAGCAGATTCGAGATCAATGAGCAGTTCTTC.

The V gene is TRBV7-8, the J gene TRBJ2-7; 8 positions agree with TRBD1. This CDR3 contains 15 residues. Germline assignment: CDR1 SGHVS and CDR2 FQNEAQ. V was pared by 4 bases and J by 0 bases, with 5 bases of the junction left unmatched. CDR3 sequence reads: CASSWGQVSSYEQYF. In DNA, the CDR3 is TGTGCCAGCAGCTGGGGACAGGTCAGCTCCTACGAGCAGTACTTC.

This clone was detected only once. Here the CDR3 reads CASSLAGAGGQEQFF. In DNA form, the CDR3 reads TGTGCCAGCAGCTTAGCGGGGGCGGGAGGTCAGGAGCAGTTCTTC. The V and J genes are TRBV7-9 and TRBJ2-1; 8 bases fit TRBD2. V lost 0 bases to trimming and J lost 10 bases; unmatched junction nucleotides: 8. The CDR3 loop spans 15 amino acids. Germline lookup yields CDR1 SEHNR and CDR2 FQNEAQ (reference sequence).